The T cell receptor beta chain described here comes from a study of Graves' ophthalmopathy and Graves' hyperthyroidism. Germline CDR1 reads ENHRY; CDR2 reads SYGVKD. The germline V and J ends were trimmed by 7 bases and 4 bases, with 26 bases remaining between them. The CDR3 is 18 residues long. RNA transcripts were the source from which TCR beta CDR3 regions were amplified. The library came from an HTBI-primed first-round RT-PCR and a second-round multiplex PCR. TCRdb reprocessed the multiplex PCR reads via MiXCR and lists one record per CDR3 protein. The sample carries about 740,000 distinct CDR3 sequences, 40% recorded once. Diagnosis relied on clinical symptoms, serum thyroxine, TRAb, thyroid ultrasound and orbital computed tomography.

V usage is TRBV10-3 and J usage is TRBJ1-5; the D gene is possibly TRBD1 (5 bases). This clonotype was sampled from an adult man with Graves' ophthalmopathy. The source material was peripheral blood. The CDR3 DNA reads TGTGCCATCACTTCTACACCAGAGGGACGGGGGAGGAATCAGCCCCAGCATTTT. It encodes CAITSTPEGRGRNQPQHF.